Shown below are 30 T cell receptor beta chains from a single sample sequenced in a study of tumor-infiltrating lymphocytes in primary liver carcinoma. RNA isolated from unsorted whole blood supplied the blood RNA, with germline DNA also extracted. With a constant-region primer, TCR beta cDNA was made from approximately 520 ng of total RNA. Three nested multiplex PCR rounds of slightly modified ARM-PCR generated TCR beta libraries. Investigators reported that the first two PCR rounds, at 10 cycles each, used TRBV1-TRBV30 forward primers with a C-beta reverse primer. TCRdb processed the multiplex PCR reads anew with MiXCR; each CDR3 protein has one entry. The table has just over 300,000 distinct CDR3 sequences, approximately 58% seen once; the top ten hold about 18%. The sample consisted of peripheral blood. These receptors were obtained from a woman aged 30 to 39 with primary liver carcinoma and hepatitis B virus infection.

The rearrangement uses TRBV12-3 or TRBV12-4 and TRBJ2-3; D is undetermined. The CDR3 sequence is 12 residues long. Deletions cut 8 bases from V and 2 bases from J, with 8 bases between. CDR3 sequence reads: CASGSHTDTQYF. The CDR3, as DNA: TGTGCCAGCGGTTCACACACAGATACGCAGTATTTT.

J is TRBJ1-5 and V is TRBV6-5, with D possibly matching TRBD1 (6 bases). Germline V gene data show CDR1 as MNHEY and CDR2 as SVGAGI. This CDR3 is 16 amino acids long. V lost 0 bases and J lost 5, with 14 bases in between. The CDR3 coding sequence is TGTGCCAGCAGTTACTCGGGCAGGGGAAAGGATCAGCCCCAGCATTTT. Translation: CASSYSGRGKDQPQHF.

This clonotype appeared a single time. No conserved phenylalanine or tryptophan is present at the end of the CDR3, so a read error is the likely explanation. CDR3 residues: CASSFGDFSDTQYY. Written as DNA, the CDR3 is TGTGCCAGCAGCTTTGGGGACTTCTCCGATACGCAGTATTAT. The rearrangement joins TRBV7-3 to TRBJ2-3; D possibly corresponds to TRBD2 (6 bases). The V end lost 3 bases, the J end lost 6 bases, and 13 bases lay between the germline ends. From germline, CDR1 is SGHTA and CDR2 FQGTGA. The CDR3 contains 14 residues.

This clonotype was counted ten times or more. V usage is TRBV6-2 or TRBV6-3 and J usage is TRBJ2-1; 9 bases map to TRBD2. This CDR3 is 14 amino acids long. From germline, CDR1 is MNHEY and CDR2 SVGEGT. The trim removed 7 bases at V and 3 bases at J, leaving 4 bases unmatched. Here the CDR3 DNA reads TGTGCCAGCACTAAGACTAGCGGCTACAATGAGCAGTTCTTC. Its protein product is CASTKTSGYNEQFF.

The chain uses TRBV29-1 and TRBJ2-1; perhaps TRBD2 as D (7 bases). Germline lookup yields CDR1 SQVTM and CDR2 ANQGSEA. The CDR3 has 16 residues. Trimming stripped 4 bases from V and 1 base from J, with 17 bases between. The CDR3 DNA reads TGCAGCGTTGTGGGGGGCGGGAGAGGGTCCTACAATGAGCAGTTCTTC. Amino acids: CSVVGGGRGSYNEQFF.

The V and J genes are TRBV5-4 and TRBJ1-2; weak D call: TRBD1 (5 bases). With 4 bases removed from V and 6 bases from J, the gap between germline ends came to 16 bases. Germline V gene lookup returns CDR1 SGHNT and CDR2 YYREEE (reference sequence). This CDR3 contains 14 residues. The CDR3 DNA follows: TGTGCCAGCAGCCGCGTAACGGGGGAAAATGGCTACACCTTC. This codes for CASSRVTGENGYTF.

By proportion, this clonotype is medium-sized. The chain is built from TRBV11-2 and TRBJ2-2; unclear D gene. In germline, CDR1 is SGHAT, CDR2 FQNNGV. Trimming took 3 bases from V and 3 from J, leaving 8 bases between them. The CDR3 has 14 residues. The CDR3 here is CASSFNADTGELFF. The CDR3 DNA follows: TGTGCCAGCAGCTTTAACGCGGACACCGGGGAGCTGTTTTTT. The full variable domain, with the rest looked up from reference TRBV11-2 and TRBJ2-2, is EAGVAQSPRYKIIEKRQSVAFWCNPISGHATLYWYQQILGQGPKLLIQFQNNGVVDDSQLPKDRFSAERLKGVDSTLKIQPAKLEDSAVYLCASSFNADTGELFFGEGSRLTVL.

The chain recombines TRBV6-2 or TRBV6-3 with TRBJ2-4; 10 bases agree with TRBD1. V shed 5 bases and J 15 bases; nucleotides not matched to a gene: 10. Germline V CDR1 and CDR2: MNHEY, SVGEGT. This CDR3 region has 13 residues. The CDR3 protein is CASSPTGTGVGYF. As DNA, the CDR3 is TGTGCCAGCAGTCCCACCGGGACAGGGGTAGGGTACTTC.

This clonotype showed up many times. This chain links TRBV4-1 with TRBJ2-2; 9 nucleotides match TRBD1. Germline trimming cut 4 bases from V and 5 bases from J; bases unmatched to any gene: 8. The CDR3 is 16 amino acids. CDR1 is MGHRA, CDR2 YSYEKL, per germline. The CDR3 coding sequence is TGCGCCAGCAGCCCCCCGCCAGGACAGGGGACCGGGGAGCTGTTTTTT. It specifies CASSPPPGQGTGELFF.

About this clonotype itself: Compared with germline, one end of the junction differs, possibly owing to a read error. CDR3 sequence reads: CASSEFRGSPPHF. As DNA, the CDR3 is TGCGCCAGCAGTGAATTTCGGGGTTCACCCCCCCACTTT. V usage is TRBV10-1 and J usage is TRBJ1-6; D is uncertain. In germline, CDR1 is WNHNN, CDR2 SYGVQD (reference sequence). There are 13 residues in the CDR3.

In its sample, this clonotype was seen many times. The chain is built from TRBV4-3 and TRBJ2-3, with D possibly TRBD2 on 5 matching bases. The germline gives CDR1 LGHNA, CDR2 YSLEER. Trimming took 0 bases from V and 9 from J, leaving 10 bases between them. This CDR3 region has 13 residues. The CDR3 sequence: CASSQDPGETQYF. The CDR3 region has the DNA TGCGCCAGCAGCCAAGATCCCGGGGAAACGCAGTATTTT.

As for this clonotype: This CDR3 is missing its conserved last phenylalanine or tryptophan, likely due to a read error. This chain joins TRBV11-2 and TRBJ2-1, with 13 bases lining up with TRBD2. This CDR3 is built from 15 residues. Germline V gives CDR1 SGHAT, CDR2 FQNNGV. CDR3 in amino acids: CASSLRTSGGNDQFL. CDR3 sequence (DNA): TGTGCCAGCAGCTTAAGGACTAGCGGGGGTAATGATCAGTTCCTC.

The rearrangement uses TRBV10-3 and TRBJ2-5; 8 bases are shared with TRBD2. V shed 2 bases and J 7 bases; nucleotides not matched to a gene: 3. The CDR3 spans 13 residues. The germline gives CDR1 ENHRY, CDR2 SYGVKD. The chain's CDR3 is CAISEERERTQYF. The CDR3 DNA sequence: TGTGCCATCAGTGAGGAGCGGGAGAGGACCCAGTACTTC.

Worth noting for this clonotype: A much larger clone sits a single nucleotide away, making a read error possible. V usage is TRBV29-1 and J usage is TRBJ2-2; D remains ambiguous. The germline gives CDR1 SQVTM, CDR2 ANQGSEA. The CDR3 spans 11 residues. The CDR3 sequence is CCVASPGELFF. DNA for the CDR3: TGCTGCGTTGCGAGCCCCGGGGAGCTGTTTTTT.

Concerning this clonotype: One junction end does not reproduce the germline sequence, and a read error may be involved. This chain links TRBV6-5 with TRBJ2-2; a weak D match, TRBD1 (6 bases). CDR3 length: 14 residues. Germline CDR1 and CDR2: MNHEY and SVGAGI. The CDR3, as DNA: TGTGCCAGCAGCCCCGGACAGAACACCGGGGAGCAGTTTTTT. This translates into CASSPGQNTGEQFF.

A few counts support this clonotype. The rearrangement links TRBV7-8 to TRBJ2-5; 7 bases map to TRBD1. CDR3 size: 15 residues. Germline lookup yields CDR1 SGHVS and CDR2 FQNEAQ. The V gene end was trimmed by 2 bases and the J gene end by 1 base; junction bases not matched to a gene: 4. The CDR3 loop reads CASSLPGTVQETQYF. DNA of the CDR3: TGTGCCAGCAGCTTACCCGGGACAGTCCAAGAGACCCAGTACTTC.

Remarks on this clonotype: An end of the junction differs from the germline gene, which may be a read error. The chain links TRBV4-3 to TRBJ2-7; no clear D gene. The CDR3 covers 15 residues. The germline V gene encodes CDR1 LGHNA and CDR2 YSLEER. Here the CDR3 reads CASSQLVGSSYEQYF. CDR3 nucleotides: TGCGCCAGTAGCCAACTCGTGGGCAGCTCCTACGAGCAGTACTTC.

Notes on this clonotype: It is likely a read error, because the conserved phenylalanine at the end of the CDR3 is missing. The CDR3 sequence is CASSVDRDGGNTIYL. DNA of the CDR3: TGTGCCAGCAGCGTTGACAGGGACGGTGGAAACACCATATATTTA. The chain is built from TRBV5-4 and TRBJ1-3; 7 bases align to TRBD1. V was clipped by 4 bases and J by 3 bases; unmatched bases: 7. CDR3 length equals 15 residues. Germline V gives CDR1 SGHNT, CDR2 YYREEE (reference sequence).

On this clonotype: Without the conserved terminal phenylalanine or tryptophan, this CDR3 likely stems from a read error. The chain combines TRBV5-4 with TRBJ2-7, with D tentatively TRBD2 (6 bases). Germline loops: CDR1 SGHNT, CDR2 YYREEE (reference sequence). The CDR3 contains 13 residues. The V and J ends lost 0 bases and 6 bases respectively, with 10 bases between them. The CDR3: CASSLGLDLEQYL. The CDR3 DNA sequence: TGTGCCAGCAGCTTGGGACTAGATCTCGAGCAGTACCTC.

A few counts support this clonotype. V gene TRBV10-3 combines with J gene TRBJ2-3; possibly TRBD2 for D (6 bases). Trimming stripped 6 bases from V and 4 bases from J, with 8 bases between. The CDR3 extends over 12 amino acids. Germline V lookup: CDR1 ENHRY, CDR2 SYGVKD. CDR3 sequence (DNA): TGTGCCATCAGGGAGGGAGCAGATACGCAGTATTTT. Protein product: CAIREGADTQYF.

Comment on this clonotype: Germline is not matched at one junction end, which may reflect a read error. The chain links TRBV5-8 to TRBJ2-5; TRBD1 matches 7 bases. Germline V gene lookup returns CDR1 SGHTS and CDR2 YDEGEE. The CDR3 runs 15 residues. CDR3 protein: CTSSSFRTGQETQYF. As DNA, the CDR3 is TGTACCAGCAGCAGCTTCAGGACAGGACAAGAGACCCAGTACTTC.

Remarks on this clonotype: An end of the junction differs from the germline gene, which may be a read error. J is TRBJ2-4 and V is TRBV28; possibly TRBD1 or TRBD2 for D (5 bases each). The CDR3 sequence is 19 residues long. CDR1 MDHEN and CDR2 SYDVKM come from the germline V gene. CDR3 coding DNA: TGTGCCAGCAGTTTTGGGACCATGACCGGCCTCTTGGCCATAAACATTCAGTACTTC. This translates into CASSFGTMTGLLAINIQYF.

About this clonotype itself: The junction departs from germline at one end; a sequencing error may be responsible. This chain links TRBV6-6 with TRBJ2-7; D is perhaps TRBD1 (6 bases). The CDR3 loop spans 14 amino acids. Per germline, CDR1 MNHNY and CDR2 SVGAGI (reference sequence). Written as DNA, the CDR3 is TGTGCCAGCAGGGCAGGGGCGTATTCCTACGAACAGTACTTC. Encoded protein: CASRAGAYSYEQYF.

Concerning this clonotype itself: Sequence at one end of the junction differs from germline and may be a read error. The chain joins TRBV11-1 to TRBJ2-7, with 8 bases that match TRBD1. CDR1 SGHAT and CDR2 FQDESV come from the germline V gene (reference sequence). This CDR3 has 15 amino acids. The CDR3 loop reads CANSLGQAISYEQYF. CDR3 in DNA: TGTGCCAACAGCTTGGGACAGGCGATTTCGTACGAGCAGTACTTC.

The chain has TRBV4-1 and TRBJ1-2; 7 bases fit TRBD1. Per germline, CDR1 MGHRA and CDR2 YSYEKL. The CDR3 is 17 residues long. V gave up 3 bases and J gave up 2 bases; unmatched junction bases: 12. CDR3 sequence (DNA): TGCGCCAGCAGCCAGGGGCTCCGGGACAGCCCGAACTATGGCTACACCTTC. The encoded protein is CASSQGLRDSPNYGYTF.

This clonotype appeared a single time. The rearrangement links TRBV11-3 to TRBJ2-1, with 13 positions matching TRBD2. The trim removed 4 bases at V and 10 bases at J, leaving 7 bases unmatched. The CDR3 extends over 15 amino acids. Germline loops: CDR1 SGHNT, CDR2 YENEEA. The CDR3 DNA reads as TGTGCCAGCAGCTCCAGGACTAGCGGGAGTGAGGAGCAGTTCTTC. This gives the protein CASSSRTSGSEEQFF.

On this clonotype itself: A much larger clone differs by one base, so this may be a read error. The chain is built from TRBV29-1 and TRBJ2-2, with D unresolved. Per germline, CDR1 SQVTM and CDR2 ANQGSEA. This CDR3 has 12 amino acids. Trimming cost V 6 bases and J 7 bases, with 12 bases left between them. The CDR3 bases are TGCAGCGTCGCTAGTTGGAACGGGGAGCTGTTTTTT. Its translation: CSVASWNGELFF.

Points on this clonotype: A read error may produce the germline difference seen at one junction end. The rearrangement links TRBV7-3 to TRBJ1-2; 7 bases agree with TRBD1. The CDR3 spans 15 residues. Germline V CDR1 and CDR2: SGHTA, FQGTGA. CDR3 in amino acids: CTSSPQGGGSYGYTF. CDR3 DNA: TGTACCAGCAGCCCTCAGGGGGGTGGAAGCTATGGCTACACCTTC. Full variable domain (remainder filled in from reference TRBV7-3 and TRBJ1-2): GAGVSQTPSNKVTEKGKYVELRCDPISGHTALYWYRQSLGQGPEFLIYFQGTGAADDSGLPNDRFFAVRPEGSVSTLKIQRTERGDSAVYLCTSSPQGGGSYGYTFGSGTRLTVV.

Comment on this clonotype: A clone one base away is much larger, so this may be a read error. Lacking the conserved final phenylalanine or tryptophan, this CDR3 likely reflects a read error. This chain links TRBV11-3 with TRBJ2-3; 7 bases fit TRBD2. V shed 8 bases, J shed 3 bases, and the junction held 14 bases outside the gene matches. Germline-derived CDR1 and CDR2 are SGHNT and YENEEA. The CDR3 runs 16 residues. CDR3 coding DNA: TGTGCCAGCGACCGCTTTTCTAGCGGCCGAACAGATACGCAGTATCTT. This translates into CASDRFSSGRTDTQYL.

This clonotype was recorded only once. The V call is TRBV5-1, the J call TRBJ2-3; D is ambiguous. Trimming cost V 7 bases and J 1 base, with 16 bases left between them. The CDR3 sequence is 15 residues long. Per the germline V gene, CDR1 is SGHRS and CDR2 is YFSETQ. Here the CDR3 DNA reads TGCGCCAGCGGTAGCTGGCCTTCTGGCACAGATACGCAGTATTTT. Translating it yields CASGSWPSGTDTQYF. The whole variable domain, filled in from reference TRBV5-1 and TRBJ2-3, reads KAGVTQTPRYLIKTRGQQVTLSCSPISGHRSVSWYQQTPGQGLQFLFEYFSETQRNKGNFPGRFSGRQFSNSRSEMNVSTLELGDSALYLCASGSWPSGTDTQYFGPGTRLTVL.